This T cell receptor (beta chain) was recovered during a study of long-term antiretroviral therapy in people with HIV. Cryopreserved PBMC samples of about 1-11 million cells were used for DNA extraction. From germline, CDR1 is DFQATT and CDR2 SNEGSKA (reference sequence). V gave up 6 bases and J gave up 4 bases, with 10 bases separating them. This CDR3 is built from 11 residues. As concerns this clone: Its antigen is unidentified. The sample carries other DNA sequences with the same CDR3.

The immunoSEQ assay was v3.0, run at survey level. About 40,000-55,000 T-cell genomes per sample were the sequencing target. Method: immunoSEQ multiplex PCR; TCRdb's copy keeps in-frame clones and lacks some. This sample has roughly 30,000 clones, with 95% found just once. Study-wide results and caveats: Post-ART, diversity grew, though it stayed under transplant donor control levels. Blood collection from about 2004 to 2018 possibly occurred under older ART regimens.

The material sequenced was unsorted PBMCs, taken 5.3 years after starting antiretroviral therapy. This TCR derives from a man aged 45-65 years with HIV. The chain couples TRBV20-1 to TRBJ2-7, with D perhaps matching TRBD2 (6 bases). The CDR3 here is CSAPRGYEQYF. DNA of the CDR3: TGCAGTGCACCGCGGGGTTACGAGCAGTACTTC.